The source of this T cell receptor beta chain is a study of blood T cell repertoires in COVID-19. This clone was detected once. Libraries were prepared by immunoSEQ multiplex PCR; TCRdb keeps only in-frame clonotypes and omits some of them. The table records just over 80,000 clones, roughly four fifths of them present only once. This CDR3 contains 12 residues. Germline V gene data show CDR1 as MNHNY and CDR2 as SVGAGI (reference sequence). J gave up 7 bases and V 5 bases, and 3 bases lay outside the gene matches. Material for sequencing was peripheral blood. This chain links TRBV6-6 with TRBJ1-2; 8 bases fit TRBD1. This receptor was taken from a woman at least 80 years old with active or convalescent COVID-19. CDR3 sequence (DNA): TGTGCCAGCAGTCGACAGGGGTCTGGCTACACCTTC. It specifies CASSRQGSGYTF.